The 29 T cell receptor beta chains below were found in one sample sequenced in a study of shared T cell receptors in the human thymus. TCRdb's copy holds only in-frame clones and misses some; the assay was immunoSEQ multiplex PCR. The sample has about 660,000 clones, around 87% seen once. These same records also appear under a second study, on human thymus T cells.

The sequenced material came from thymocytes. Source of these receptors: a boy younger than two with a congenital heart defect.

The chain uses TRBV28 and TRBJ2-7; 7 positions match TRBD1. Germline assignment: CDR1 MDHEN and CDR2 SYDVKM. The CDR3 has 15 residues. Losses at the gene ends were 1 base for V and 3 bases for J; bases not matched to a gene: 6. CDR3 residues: CASSLFGTVYYEQYF. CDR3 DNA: TGTGCCAGCAGTTTATTCGGGACAGTATACTACGAGCAGTACTTC. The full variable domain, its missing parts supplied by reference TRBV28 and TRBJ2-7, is DVKVTQSSRYLVKRTGEKVFLECVQDMDHENMFWYRQDPGLGLRLIYFSYDVKMKEKGDIPEGYSVSREKKERFSLILESASTNQTSMYLCASSLFGTVYYEQYFGPGTRLTVT.

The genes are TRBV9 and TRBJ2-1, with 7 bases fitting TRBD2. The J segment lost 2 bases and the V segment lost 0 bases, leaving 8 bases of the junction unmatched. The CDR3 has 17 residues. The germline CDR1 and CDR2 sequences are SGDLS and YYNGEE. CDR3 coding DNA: TGTGCCAGCAGCGTAGGGCCACGAGCGGGAACCTACAATGAGCAGTTCTTC. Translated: CASSVGPRAGTYNEQFF.

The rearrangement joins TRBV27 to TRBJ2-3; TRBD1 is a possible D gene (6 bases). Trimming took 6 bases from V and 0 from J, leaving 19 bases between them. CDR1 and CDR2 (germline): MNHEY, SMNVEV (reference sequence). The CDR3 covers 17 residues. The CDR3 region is CASREKPGQTSTDTQYF. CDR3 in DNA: TGTGCCAGCAGGGAGAAACCGGGACAAACTAGCACAGATACGCAGTATTTT.

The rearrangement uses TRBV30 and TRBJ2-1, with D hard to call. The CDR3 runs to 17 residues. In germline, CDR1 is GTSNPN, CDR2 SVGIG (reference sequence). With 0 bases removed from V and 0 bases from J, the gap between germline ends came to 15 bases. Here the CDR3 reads CAWSVSEATSSYNEQFF. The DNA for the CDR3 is TGTGCCTGGAGTGTGTCGGAAGCGACGAGCTCCTACAATGAGCAGTTCTTC.

As DNA, the CDR3 is TGTGCCTGGAGGCGGGACAGCCTTCCCCCCTACGAGCAGTACTTC. Translated, it gives CAWRRDSLPPYEQYF. This rearrangement joins TRBV30 to TRBJ2-5; tentative D call: TRBD1 (7 bases). TRBJ2-7 explains the end of the DNA better; the J call may be wrong. The CDR3 has 15 amino acids. Germline CDR1 GTSNPN, CDR2 SVGIG (reference sequence).

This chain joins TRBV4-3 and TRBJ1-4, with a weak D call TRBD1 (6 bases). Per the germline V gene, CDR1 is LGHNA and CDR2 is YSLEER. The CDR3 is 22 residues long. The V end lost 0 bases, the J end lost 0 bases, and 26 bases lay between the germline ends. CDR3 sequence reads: CASSQDLGGAPPPNATNEKLFF. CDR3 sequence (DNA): TGCGCCAGCAGCCAAGATCTCGGGGGGGCACCCCCCCCCAATGCAACTAATGAAAAACTGTTTTTT.

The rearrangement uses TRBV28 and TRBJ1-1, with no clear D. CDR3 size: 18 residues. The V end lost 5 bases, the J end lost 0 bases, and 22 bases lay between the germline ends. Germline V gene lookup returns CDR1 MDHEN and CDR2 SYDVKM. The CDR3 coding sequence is TGTGCCAGCAGTCCGAACGGCAGACTGTTAAAAATGAACACTGAAGCTTTCTTT. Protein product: CASSPNGRLLKMNTEAFF.

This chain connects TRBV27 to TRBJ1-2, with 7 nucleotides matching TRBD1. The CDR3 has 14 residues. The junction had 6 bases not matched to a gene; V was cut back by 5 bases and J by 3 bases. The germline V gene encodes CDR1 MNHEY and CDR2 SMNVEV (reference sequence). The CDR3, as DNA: TGTGCCAGCAGTCCCCGGGACAGACACTATGGCTACACCTTC. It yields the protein CASSPRDRHYGYTF.

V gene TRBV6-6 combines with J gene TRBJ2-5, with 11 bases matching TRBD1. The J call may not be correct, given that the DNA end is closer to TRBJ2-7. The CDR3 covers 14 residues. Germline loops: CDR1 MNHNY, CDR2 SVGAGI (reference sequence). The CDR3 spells CASSYGTGGYEQYF. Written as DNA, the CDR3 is TGTGCCAGCAGTTACGGGACAGGGGGATACGAGCAGTACTTC.

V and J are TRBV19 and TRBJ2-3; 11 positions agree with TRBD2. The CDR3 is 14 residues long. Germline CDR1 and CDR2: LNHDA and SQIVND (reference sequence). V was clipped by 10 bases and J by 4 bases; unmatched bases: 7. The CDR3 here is CATVLAGEADTQYF. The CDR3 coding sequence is TGTGCCACTGTACTAGCGGGGGAAGCAGATACGCAGTATTTT. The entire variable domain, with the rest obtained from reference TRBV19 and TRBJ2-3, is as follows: DGGITQSPKYLFRKEGQNVTLSCEQNLNHDAMYWYRQDPGQGLRLIYYSQIVNDFQKGDIAEGYSVSREKKESFPLTVTSAQKNPTAFYLCATVLAGEADTQYFGPGTRLTVL.

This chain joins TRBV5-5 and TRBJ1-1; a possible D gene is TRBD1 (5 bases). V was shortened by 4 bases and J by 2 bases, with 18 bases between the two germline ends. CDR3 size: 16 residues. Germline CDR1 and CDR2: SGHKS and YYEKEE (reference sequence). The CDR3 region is CASSDTGLLTNTEAFF. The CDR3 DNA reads TGTGCCAGCAGCGACACAGGCTTGTTAACTAACACTGAAGCTTTCTTT.

As DNA, the CDR3 is TGTGCCAGTACGAGCTCTGGGGCCAACGTCCTGACTTTC. This encodes CASTSSGANVLTF. The rearrangement uses TRBV19 and TRBJ2-6, with D uncertain. V dropped 7 bases and J dropped 0 bases, with 4 bases sitting between them. The CDR3 runs to 13 residues. The germline CDR1 and CDR2 sequences are LNHDA and SQIVND (reference sequence).

The DNA of the CDR3 is TGTGCCAGCAGCGCGGGACAGGGGTACCCCTTTCTTAACTATGGCTACACCTTC. Protein product: CASSAGQGYPFLNYGYTF. V usage is TRBV7-9 and J usage is TRBJ1-2; 10 bases line up with TRBD1. Trimming at V came to 5 bases and at J to 1 base, leaving 13 bases not matched to a gene. This CDR3 contains 18 residues. Germline assignment: CDR1 SEHNR and CDR2 FQNEAQ (reference sequence). Based on the CDR3 plus reference TRBV7-9 and TRBJ1-2, the full variable domain is DTGVSQNPRHKITKRGQNVTFRCDPISEHNRLYWYRQTLGQGPEFLTYFQNEAQLEKSRLLSDRFSAERPKGSFSTLEIQRTEQGDSAMYLCASSAGQGYPFLNYGYTFGSGTRLTVV.

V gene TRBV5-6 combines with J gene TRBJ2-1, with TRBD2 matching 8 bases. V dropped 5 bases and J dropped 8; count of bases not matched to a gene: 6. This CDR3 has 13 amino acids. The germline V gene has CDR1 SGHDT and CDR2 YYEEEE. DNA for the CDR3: TGTGCCAGCAGGCGGCGGGGGGTCCATGAGCAGTTCTTC. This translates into CASRRRGVHEQFF.

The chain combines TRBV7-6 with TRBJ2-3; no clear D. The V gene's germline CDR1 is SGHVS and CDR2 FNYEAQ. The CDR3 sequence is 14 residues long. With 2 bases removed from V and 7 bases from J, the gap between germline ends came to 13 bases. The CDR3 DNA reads TGTGCCAGCAGCTTAAGCGCGTTCGTTTATACGCAGTATTTT. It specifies CASSLSAFVYTQYF. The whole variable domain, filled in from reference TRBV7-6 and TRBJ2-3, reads GAGVSQSPRYKVTKRGQDVALRCDPISGHVSLYWYRQALGQGPEFLTYFNYEAQQDKSGLPNDRFSAERPEGSISTLTIQRTEQRDSAMYRCASSLSAFVYTQYFGPGTRLTVL.

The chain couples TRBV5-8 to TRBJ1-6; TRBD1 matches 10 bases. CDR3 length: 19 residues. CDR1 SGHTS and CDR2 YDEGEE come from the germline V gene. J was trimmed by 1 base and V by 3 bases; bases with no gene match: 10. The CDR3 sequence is CASSSEGDRGISYNSPLHF. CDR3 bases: TGTGCCAGCAGCTCCGAGGGGGACAGGGGAATATCCTATAATTCACCCCTCCACTTT.

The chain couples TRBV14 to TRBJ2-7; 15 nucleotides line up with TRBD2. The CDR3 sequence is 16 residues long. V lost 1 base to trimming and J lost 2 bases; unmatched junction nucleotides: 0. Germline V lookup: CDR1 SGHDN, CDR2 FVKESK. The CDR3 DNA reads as TGTGCCAGCAGCCAAGGGACTAGCGGGAGGGCCTACGAGCAGTACTTC. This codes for CASSQGTSGRAYEQYF.

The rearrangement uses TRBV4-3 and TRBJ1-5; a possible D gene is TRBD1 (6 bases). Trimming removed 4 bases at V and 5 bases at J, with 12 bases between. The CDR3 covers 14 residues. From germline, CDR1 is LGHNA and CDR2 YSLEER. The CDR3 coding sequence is TGCGCCAGCAGCCCGGCGGGGGGGCATCAGCCCCAGCATTTT. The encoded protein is CASSPAGGHQPQHF.

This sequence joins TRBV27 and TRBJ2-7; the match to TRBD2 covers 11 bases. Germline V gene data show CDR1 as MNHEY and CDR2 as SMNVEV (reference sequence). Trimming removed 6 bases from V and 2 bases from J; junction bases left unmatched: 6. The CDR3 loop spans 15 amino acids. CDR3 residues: CASRYLAGGPYEQYF. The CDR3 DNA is TGTGCCAGCAGGTATCTAGCGGGAGGTCCCTACGAGCAGTACTTC.

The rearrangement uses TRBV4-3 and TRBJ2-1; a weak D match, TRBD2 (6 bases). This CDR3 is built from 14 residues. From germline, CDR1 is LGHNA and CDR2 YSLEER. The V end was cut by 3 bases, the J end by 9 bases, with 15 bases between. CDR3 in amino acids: CASSHDPSEGEQFF. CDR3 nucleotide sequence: TGCGCCAGCAGCCATGACCCTAGCGAGGGTGAGCAGTTCTTC.

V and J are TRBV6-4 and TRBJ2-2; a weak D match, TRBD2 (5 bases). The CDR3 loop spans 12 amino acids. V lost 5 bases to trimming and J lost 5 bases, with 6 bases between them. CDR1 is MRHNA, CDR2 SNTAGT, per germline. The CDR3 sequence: CASSRGTGELFF. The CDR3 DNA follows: TGTGCCAGCAGTCGGGGAACCGGGGAGCTGTTTTTT.

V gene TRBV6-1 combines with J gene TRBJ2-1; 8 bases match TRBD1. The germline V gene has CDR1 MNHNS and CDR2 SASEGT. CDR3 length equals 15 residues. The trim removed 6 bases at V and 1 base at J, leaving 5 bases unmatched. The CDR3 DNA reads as TGTGCCAGCAGGGACAGGGTAGTATCCTACAATGAGCAGTTCTTC. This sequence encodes CASRDRVVSYNEQFF.

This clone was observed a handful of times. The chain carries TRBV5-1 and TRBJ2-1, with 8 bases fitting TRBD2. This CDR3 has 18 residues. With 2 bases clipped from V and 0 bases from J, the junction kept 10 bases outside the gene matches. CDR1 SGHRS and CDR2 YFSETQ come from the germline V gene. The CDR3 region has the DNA TGCGCCAGCAGCTTTCTAGCGGGTCCTACGAGCTCCTACAATGAGCAGTTCTTC. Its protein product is CASSFLAGPTSSYNEQFF.

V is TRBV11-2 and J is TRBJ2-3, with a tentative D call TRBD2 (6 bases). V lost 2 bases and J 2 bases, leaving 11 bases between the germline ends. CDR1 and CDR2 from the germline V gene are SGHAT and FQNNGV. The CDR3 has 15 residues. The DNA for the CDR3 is TGTGCCAGCAGCTTATACGCGGGGATCACAGATACGCAGTATTTT. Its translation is CASSLYAGITDTQYF.

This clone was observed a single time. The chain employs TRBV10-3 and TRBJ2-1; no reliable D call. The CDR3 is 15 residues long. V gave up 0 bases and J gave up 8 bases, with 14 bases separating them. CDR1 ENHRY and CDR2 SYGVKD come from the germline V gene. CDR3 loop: CAISESGPNYDEQFF. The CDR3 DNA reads TGTGCCATCAGTGAGTCTGGGCCTAATTACGATGAGCAGTTCTTC.

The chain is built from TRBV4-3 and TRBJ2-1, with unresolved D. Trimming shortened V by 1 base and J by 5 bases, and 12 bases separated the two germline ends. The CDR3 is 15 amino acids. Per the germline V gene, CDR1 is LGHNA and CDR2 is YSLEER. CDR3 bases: TGCGCCAGCAGCCAAGGCGTCAGGAATGACAATGAGCAGTTCTTC. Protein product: CASSQGVRNDNEQFF.

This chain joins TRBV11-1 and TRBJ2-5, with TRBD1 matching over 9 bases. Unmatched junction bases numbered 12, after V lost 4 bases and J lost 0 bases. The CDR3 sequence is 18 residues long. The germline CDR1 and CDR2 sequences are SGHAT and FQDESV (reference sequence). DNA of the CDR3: TGTGCCAGCAGCTCTCCGGGACAGGGCAGGGGGTACCAAGAGACCCAGTACTTC. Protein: CASSSPGQGRGYQETQYF.

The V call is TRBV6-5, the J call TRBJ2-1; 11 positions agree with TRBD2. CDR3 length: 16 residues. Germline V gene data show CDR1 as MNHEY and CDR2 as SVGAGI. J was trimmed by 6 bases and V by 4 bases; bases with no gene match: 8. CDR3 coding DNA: TGTGCCAGCAGTTTCCTCCTAGCGGGAGGTCGCAATGAGCAGTTCTTC. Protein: CASSFLLAGGRNEQFF.

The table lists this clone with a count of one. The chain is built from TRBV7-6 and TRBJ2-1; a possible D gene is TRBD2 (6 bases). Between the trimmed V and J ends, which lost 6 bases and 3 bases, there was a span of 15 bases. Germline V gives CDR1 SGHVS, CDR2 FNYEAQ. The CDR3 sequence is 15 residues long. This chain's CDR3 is CASSAGTGLYNEQFF. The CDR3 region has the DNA TGTGCCAGCAGTGCGGGGACGGGGCTCTACAATGAGCAGTTCTTC.